This T cell receptor (beta chain) was identified in a study of identical twins. TCRdb re-called the 5' RACE reads through MiXCR, storing one row per CDR3 protein. The sample lists about 490,000 distinct CDR3 sequences, roughly 15% seen once, with about 0.47% in the top ten. V was shortened by 2 bases and J by 4 bases, with 24 bases between the two germline ends. The CDR3 covers 18 residues. Germline CDR1 reads SGHRS; CDR2 reads YFSETQ. This clonotype was detected a few times. Separately, the same data were catalogued under a study of yellow fever vaccine responses in identical twins.

The receptor was isolated from a young woman in good health. The gene calls are TRBV5-1 and TRBJ1-2, with a weak D call TRBD1 (6 bases). Sample: CD4+ T cells sorted from blood. CDR3 coding DNA: TGCGCCAGCAGCTTTGTCGGGACATCTCCTCCTCAGGGCTATGGCTACACCTTC. Its translation: CASSFVGTSPPQGYGYTF.